One and the same sample provided the 13 T cell receptor beta chains below, sequenced in a study of follicular helper T cells after annual influenza vaccination. Repertoires were generated with immunoSEQ multiplex PCR, while TCRdb's copy carries only in-frame clones and drops some. The sample holds about 6,800 clones, roughly 90% seen once. Time point denoted: 2015-2016 season, 7 days after influenza vaccination. The sequencing used CXCR5+ CD38- circulating T follicular helper cells from blood, collected 7 days after influenza vaccination. Subset given: circulating Tfh, non-naive CD4+CXCR5+PD-1+ (ICOS+CD38+ or ICOS-CD38-). The origin of the receptors is an adult who received the influenza vaccine.

The chain links TRBV29-1 to TRBJ2-1, with a weak D call TRBD2 (6 bases). Germline V gives CDR1 SQVTM, CDR2 ANQGSEA. V lost 0 bases, J lost 2 bases, and 11 bases lay in between. CDR3 length: 15 amino acids. The CDR3 loop is CSVEDTGAPYNEQFF. The CDR3, as DNA: TGCAGCGTTGAAGATACGGGAGCCCCCTACAATGAGCAGTTCTTC.

The V gene is TRBV28, the J gene TRBJ1-2; 10 bases line up with TRBD1. This CDR3 region has 14 residues. CDR1 and CDR2 (germline): MDHEN, SYDVKM. The V gene end was trimmed by 5 bases and the J gene end by 9 bases; junction bases not matched to a gene: 9. The CDR3 coding sequence is TGTGCCAGCAGTACTCCGGGACAGGGGTCGCGCTACACCTTC. Translated: CASSTPGQGSRYTF.

J is TRBJ2-3 and V is TRBV19; 8 nucleotides line up with TRBD2. Trimming removed 5 bases from V and 1 base from J; junction bases left unmatched: 8. The V gene's germline CDR1 is LNHDA and CDR2 SQIVND (reference sequence). CDR3 size: 16 residues. The CDR3 region is CASSPGLVGRTDTQYF. The CDR3 nucleotides read TGTGCCAGTAGTCCGGGACTAGTGGGGCGCACAGATACGCAGTATTTT.

The chain carries TRBV28 and TRBJ1-4, with TRBD1 matching over 8 bases. From germline, CDR1 is MDHEN and CDR2 SYDVKM. Losses at the gene ends were 7 bases for V and 6 bases for J; bases not matched to a gene: 13. The CDR3 totals 16 residues. CDR3 bases: TGTGCCAGCACCCCGACAGGGGTTGAGTGGGATGAAAAACTGTTTTTT. This sequence encodes CASTPTGVEWDEKLFF. Using reference TRBV28 and TRBJ1-4 for the parts outside the CDR3, the full variable domain is DVKVTQSSRYLVKRTGEKVFLECVQDMDHENMFWYRQDPGLGLRLIYFSYDVKMKEKGDIPEGYSVSREKKERFSLILESASTNQTSMYLCASTPTGVEWDEKLFFGSGTQLSVL.

The J gene is TRBJ2-1, the V gene TRBV14; possibly TRBD1 for D (5 bases). Germline V gives CDR1 SGHDN, CDR2 FVKESK. The CDR3 is made up of 16 amino acids. Trimming left V 8 bases short and J 1 base short, with 18 bases between. In DNA form, the CDR3 reads TGTGCCAGCTCCCCTACAGGTCGAACTTCCTACAATGAGCAGTTCTTC. Amino acids: CASSPTGRTSYNEQFF.

The V call is TRBV7-2, the J call TRBJ2-3; D perhaps matches TRBD1 (5 bases). Germline V lookup: CDR1 SGHTA, CDR2 FQGNSA. The CDR3 sequence is 12 residues long. Trimming pared 4 bases from V and 6 bases from J, leaving 8 bases between. CDR3: CASSSKGDTQYF. The DNA for the CDR3 is TGTGCCAGCAGCTCGAAGGGGGATACGCAGTATTTT.

The chain has TRBV6-1 and TRBJ2-6, with 8 bases fitting TRBD1. This CDR3 is built from 15 residues. Per the germline V gene, CDR1 is MNHNS and CDR2 is SASEGT. Trimming took 8 bases from V and 0 from J; bases not matched to a gene: 3. The CDR3 coding sequence is TGTGCCAGCGGACAGGGTCGCTCTGGGGCCAACGTCCTGACTTTC. It translates to CASGQGRSGANVLTF.

DNA of the CDR3: TGTGCCAGCTATGGGACAGGGCGGGATGAGCAGTTCTTC. Its protein product is CASYGTGRDEQFF. The V call is TRBV6-5, the J call TRBJ2-1; 9 positions agree with TRBD1. Germline V CDR1 and CDR2: MNHEY, SVGAGI. The CDR3 consists of 13 residues. J was trimmed by 8 bases and V by 8 bases; bases with no gene match: 7.

The chain has TRBV7-3 and TRBJ2-1; tentative D call: TRBD1 (6 bases). Per germline, CDR1 SGHTA and CDR2 FQGTGA. Trimming cost V 5 bases and J 4 bases, with 9 bases left between them. The CDR3 loop spans 13 amino acids. CDR3 region: CASSPQGYNEQFF. DNA for the CDR3: TGTGCCAGCAGCCCACAGGGATACAATGAGCAGTTCTTC.

V and J are TRBV5-1 and TRBJ1-4; 9 bases agree with TRBD1. J gave up 5 bases and V 1 base, and 12 bases lay outside the gene matches. CDR3 size: 18 residues. From germline, CDR1 is SGHRS and CDR2 YFSETQ. The CDR3 spells CASSLHALGQGQNEKLFF. The CDR3 nucleotides read TGCGCCAGCAGCTTGCATGCGTTGGGACAGGGCCAAAATGAAAAACTGTTTTTT.

The chain employs TRBV18 and TRBJ2-7, with D uncertain. The ends were cut back, 2 bases at V and 7 bases at J, with 15 bases in the middle. Germline CDR1 is KGHSH and CDR2 is LQKENI. The CDR3 is 14 amino acids. Here the CDR3 reads CASSPVSEQREQYF. The DNA of the CDR3 is TGTGCCAGCTCACCAGTTTCGGAGCAGAGGGAGCAGTACTTC.

The rearrangement joins TRBV29-1 to TRBJ2-1; D is perhaps TRBD1 (6 bases). The length of the CDR3 is 13 residues. CDR1 and CDR2 from the germline V gene are SQVTM and ANQGSEA. Trimming pared 2 bases from V and 6 bases from J, leaving 11 bases between. The CDR3 DNA reads as TGCAGCGTTGAAACAGGGAATGGCAATGAGCAGTTCTTC. Translating it yields CSVETGNGNEQFF.

This sequence joins TRBV11-2 and TRBJ2-7; D not resolved. Deletions cut 1 base from V and 4 bases from J, with 11 bases between. Germline V gene lookup returns CDR1 SGHAT and CDR2 FQNNGV. The CDR3 runs 14 residues. In DNA form, the CDR3 reads TGTGCCAGCAGCTTAGTAGACCTACGTTACGAGCAGTACTTC. Its protein product is CASSLVDLRYEQYF.